These 2 T cell receptor beta chains originate from one sample sequenced in a study of T-cell reconstitution after alpha-beta-depleted transplantation in children. Preparation of the TCRbeta library used unique molecular identifiers. In TCRdb, the PCR reads were re-called with MiXCR into one record per CDR3 protein. The table has about 640,000 distinct CDR3 sequences, over 15% seen once; the top ten hold approximately 1.1%. Material: PBMCs from the stem cell graft donor, obtained from the stem cell graft. These receptors were collected from a human donor who donated a stem cell graft to a child with acute myeloid leukemia.

The DNA of the CDR3 is TGTGCCAGCAGTATCTACAGGAACACTGAAGCTTTCTTT. Its protein product is CASSIYRNTEAFF. V usage is TRBV27 and J usage is TRBJ1-1; D not resolved. Germline V gives CDR1 MNHEY, CDR2 SMNVEV (reference sequence). The CDR3 has 13 residues. The ends were cut back, 5 bases at V and 1 base at J, with 8 bases in the middle.

This clonotype was picked up many times. This chain joins TRBV12-3 or TRBV12-4 and TRBJ2-1; TRBD1 agrees at 7 bases. There are 14 residues in the CDR3. V was clipped by 1 base and J by 7 bases; unmatched bases: 4. In nucleotides, the CDR3 is TGTGCCAGCAGTTTAGAGTTCAGGGGGAATGAGCAGTTCTTC. This sequence encodes CASSLEFRGNEQFF.